The clone carrying this TCR beta chain was seen ten or more times. Its antigen is not identified. This specimen belongs to a study of T cells in Graves' hyperthyroidism and ophthalmopathy. Study results and limitations: Ophthalmopathy was identified by the model a median 6.5 months ahead of onset.

Investigators excluded patients with uncontrolled infection, other autoimmune disease, pregnancy or lactation. Fresh peripheral blood, 7.5 to 10 ml, yielded the PBMCs. Germline V gene data show CDR1 as DFQATT and CDR2 as SNEGSKA (reference sequence). There are 12 residues in the CDR3. V lost 7 bases, J lost 1 base, and 10 bases lay in between. TCR beta CDR3 regions were amplified from RNA transcripts. During a first-round RT-PCR of the TCR CDR3, the HTBI primer set was used. TCRdb fed the multiplex PCR reads into MiXCR, producing one record per CDR3 protein. Among roughly 420,000 distinct CDR3 sequences listed, around a sixth were seen once.

The V gene is TRBV20-1, the J gene TRBJ2-5; D unresolved. The sequenced sample consisted of blood. The TCR sequence derives from a woman aged 18-29 years with Graves' hyperthyroidism. The CDR3 reads CSVTGPQETQYF. DNA of the CDR3: TGCAGTGTAACCGGTCCCCAAGAGACCCAGTACTTC.